The sequence of this T cell receptor (beta chain) was determined in a study of T cell responses to AZD1222 COVID-19 vaccine. Sequencing was performed with immunoSEQ multiplex PCR; in TCRdb, only in-frame clones are kept and a portion is missing. The sample records roughly 180,000 clones, about 92% being singletons. Second-dose intervals near 4 or 12 weeks were combined. With regard to this clone: Antigen: not known.

Findings and caveats of the study: Nearly half of the spike-specific TCRs reportedly recognize variant regions that carry no mutations. There were mostly white British donors and more females than males, and clonal diversity was possibly underestimated.

Source: peripheral blood, taken 28 days after the second AZD1222 dose. The receptor comes from an adult who received the AZD1222 COVID-19 vaccine.

CDR3 in amino acids: CASSLSSSGTGWYYGYTF. The CDR3 DNA sequence: TGTGCCAGCAGTTTATCCTCTTCCGGGACAGGGTGGTATTATGGCTACACCTTC. The chain couples TRBV28 to TRBJ1-2; the match to TRBD1 covers 9 bases. Germline-derived CDR1 and CDR2 are MDHEN and SYDVKM. This CDR3 is 18 amino acids long. V dropped 1 base and J dropped 5; count of bases not matched to a gene: 14.